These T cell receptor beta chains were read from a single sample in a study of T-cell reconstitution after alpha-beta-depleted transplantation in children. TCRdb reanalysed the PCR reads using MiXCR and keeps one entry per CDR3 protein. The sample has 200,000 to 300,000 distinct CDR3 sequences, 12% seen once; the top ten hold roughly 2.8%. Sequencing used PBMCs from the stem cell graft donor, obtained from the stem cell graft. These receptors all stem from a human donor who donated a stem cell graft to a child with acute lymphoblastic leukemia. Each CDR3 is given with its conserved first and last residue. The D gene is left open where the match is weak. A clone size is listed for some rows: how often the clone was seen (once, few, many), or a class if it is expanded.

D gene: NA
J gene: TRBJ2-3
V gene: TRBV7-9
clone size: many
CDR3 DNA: TGTGCCAGCAGCCGGGACGGGGTCCATTTT
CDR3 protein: CASSRDGVHF

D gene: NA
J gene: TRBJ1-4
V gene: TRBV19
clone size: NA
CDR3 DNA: TGTGCCAGTAGACAGACCGGGGGGATACCTAATGAAAAACTGTTTTTT
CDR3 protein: CASRQTGGIPNEKLFF

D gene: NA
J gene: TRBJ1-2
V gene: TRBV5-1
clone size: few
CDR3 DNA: TGCGCCAGCAGCTTGAACGACGCCGGGGGCTACACCTTC
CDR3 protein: CASSLNDAGGYTF

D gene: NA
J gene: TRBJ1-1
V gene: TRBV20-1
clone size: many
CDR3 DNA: TGCAGTGCTAGTTTTGGAAACCAGAACACTGAAGCTTTCTTT
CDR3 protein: CSASFGNQNTEAFF

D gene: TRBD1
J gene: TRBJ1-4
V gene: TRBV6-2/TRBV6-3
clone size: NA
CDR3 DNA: TGTGCCAACAGCCTCCGACAGGGCAACGAAAAACTGTTTTTT
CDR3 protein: CANSLRQGNEKLFF

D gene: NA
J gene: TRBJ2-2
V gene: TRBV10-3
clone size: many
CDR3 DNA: TGTGCCATCAGTGATGGAGGGGAGAACACCGGGGAGCTGTTTTTT
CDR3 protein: CAISDGGENTGELFF

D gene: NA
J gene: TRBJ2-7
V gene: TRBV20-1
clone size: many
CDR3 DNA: TGCAGTGCTAGGGTACGGGGGTCCTACGAGCAGTACTTC
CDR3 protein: CSARVRGSYEQYF

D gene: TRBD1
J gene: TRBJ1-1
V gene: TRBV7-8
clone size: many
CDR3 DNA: TGTGCCAGCAGCCCCGGGACAGGGTACATGAACACTGAAGCTTTCTTT
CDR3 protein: CASSPGTGYMNTEAFF

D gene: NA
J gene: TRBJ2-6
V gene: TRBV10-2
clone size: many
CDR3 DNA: TGCGCCACTCGTCTCGACCTTTCTGGGGCCAACGTCCTGACTTTC
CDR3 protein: CATRLDLSGANVLTF

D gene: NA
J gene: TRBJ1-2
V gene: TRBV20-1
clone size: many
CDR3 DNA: TGCAGTGCTAGAAGGCCCGCCTATGGCTACACCTTC
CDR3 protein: CSARRPAYGYTF

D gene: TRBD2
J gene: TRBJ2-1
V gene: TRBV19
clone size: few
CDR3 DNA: TGTGCCAGTAGTATTTCCAGCGGGAGGGCCGTGGTTGAGCAGTTCTTC
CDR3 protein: CASSISSGRAVVEQFF

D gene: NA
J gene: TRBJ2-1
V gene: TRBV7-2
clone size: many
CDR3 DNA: TGTGCCAGCAGGTTAGCAGCGATCTCTGGGAATGAGCAGTTCTTC
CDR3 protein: CASRLAAISGNEQFF

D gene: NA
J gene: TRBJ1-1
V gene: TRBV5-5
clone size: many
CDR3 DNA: TGTGCCAGCAGCTTGCGGTCCGAGGGAAGCACTGAAGCTTTCTTT
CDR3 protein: CASSLRSEGSTEAFF

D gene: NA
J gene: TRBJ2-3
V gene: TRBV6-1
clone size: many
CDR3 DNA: TGTGCCAGCAGCCGAAACCCCACAGATACGCAGTATTTT
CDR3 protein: CASSRNPTDTQYF

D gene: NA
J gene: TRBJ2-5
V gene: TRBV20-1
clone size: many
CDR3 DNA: TGCAGTGCTAGTCGAGCGGGTCTGCAAGAGACCCAGTACTTC
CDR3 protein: CSASRAGLQETQYF

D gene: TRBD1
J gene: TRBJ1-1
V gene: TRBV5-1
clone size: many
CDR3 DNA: TGCGCCAGCAGCGGGGGGGACAGACTGAACACTGAAGCTTTCTTT
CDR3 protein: CASSGGDRLNTEAFF

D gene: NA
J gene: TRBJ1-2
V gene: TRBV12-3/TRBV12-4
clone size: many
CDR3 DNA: TGTGCCAGCAGTCCGTACGGGGCTCCACGCTATGGCTACACCTTC
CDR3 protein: CASSPYGAPRYGYTF

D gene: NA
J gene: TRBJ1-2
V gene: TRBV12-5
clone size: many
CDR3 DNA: TGTGCTAGTGGTTTATCTACAGGCGGTGGCTACACCTTC
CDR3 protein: CASGLSTGGGYTF

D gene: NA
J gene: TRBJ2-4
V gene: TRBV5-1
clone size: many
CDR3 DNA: TGCGCCAGCTCTCAGGGAAGAAACATTCAGTACTTC
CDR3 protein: CASSQGRNIQYF

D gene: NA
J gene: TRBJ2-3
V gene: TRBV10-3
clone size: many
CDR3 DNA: TGTGCCTTCGGTCGGGACAACACAGATACGCAGTATTTT
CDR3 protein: CAFGRDNTDTQYF

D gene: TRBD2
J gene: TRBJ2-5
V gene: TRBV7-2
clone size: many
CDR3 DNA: TGTGCCAGCAGCCTTACGACTAGCGGGAGAGGGACCCAGTACTTC
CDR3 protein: CASSLTTSGRGTQYF

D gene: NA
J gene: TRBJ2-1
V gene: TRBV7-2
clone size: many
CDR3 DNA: TGTGCCAGCAGCTCCAACCCCCAGGGATACAATGAGCAGTTCTTC
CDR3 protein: CASSSNPQGYNEQFF

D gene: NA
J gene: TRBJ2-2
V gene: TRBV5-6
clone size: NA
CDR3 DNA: TGTGCCAGCAGCCCACGGGGGGCAGACACCGGGGAGCTGTTTTTT
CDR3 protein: CASSPRGADTGELFF

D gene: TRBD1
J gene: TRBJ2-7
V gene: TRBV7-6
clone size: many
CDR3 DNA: TGTGCCAGCAGCATACTACCCCCTGGGACAGGGGGCTCCTACGAGCAGTACTTC
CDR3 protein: CASSILPPGTGGSYEQYF

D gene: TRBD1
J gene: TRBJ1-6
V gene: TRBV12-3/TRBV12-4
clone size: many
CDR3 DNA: TGTGCCAGCAGTACAGGGGGTGCTTCACCCCTCCACTTT
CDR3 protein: CASSTGGASPLHF

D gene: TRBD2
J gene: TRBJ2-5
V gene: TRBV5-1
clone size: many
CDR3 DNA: TGCGCCAGCAGCTCGTCAGGGAGGGGCGAGACCCAGTACTTC
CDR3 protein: CASSSSGRGETQYF

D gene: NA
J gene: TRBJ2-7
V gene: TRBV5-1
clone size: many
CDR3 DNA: TGCGCCAGCAGCTTGCCAAGTAAGACGGAGAGGACGGACACCCCCTACGAGCAGTACTTC
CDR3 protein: CASSLPSKTERTDTPYEQYF

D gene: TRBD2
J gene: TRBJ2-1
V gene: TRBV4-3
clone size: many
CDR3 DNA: TGCGCCAGCAGCTCCGAGGGTTCAGGGAGGGTTCTGTTCTTC
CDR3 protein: CASSSEGSGRVLFF

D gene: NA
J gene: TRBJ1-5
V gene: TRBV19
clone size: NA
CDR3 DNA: TGTGCCAGTAGTGCCGGGACATACCTTTTCGGGTCCCAGCATTTT
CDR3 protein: CASSAGTYLFGSQHF

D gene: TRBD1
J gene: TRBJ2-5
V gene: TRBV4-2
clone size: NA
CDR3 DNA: TGTGCCAGCAGCCAGTCCGGGACAGGGGTAGGAGAGACCCAGTACTTC
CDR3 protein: CASSQSGTGVGETQYF